Shown below are 15 T cell receptor beta chains from a single sample sequenced in a study of cytomegalovirus exposure and HLA in healthy donors. Primers for the PCR totalled 60 Vbeta and 13 Jbeta. The method was immunoSEQ multiplex PCR; TCRdb's version includes in-frame clones alone and lacks a portion of them. The sample records about 95,000 clones, 78% being singletons. The sequenced material came from PBMCs. The receptor source for this set is a woman between 40 and 55 years old in good health and CMV-seropositive.

This chain joins TRBV19 and TRBJ2-1; no definite D call. Trimming left V 3 bases short and J 1 base short, with 10 bases between. The CDR3 is 15 amino acids. The germline gives CDR1 LNHDA, CDR2 SQIVND (reference sequence). CDR3 amino acids: CASSMVLVSYNEQFF. DNA of the CDR3: TGTGCCAGTAGTATGGTGCTAGTTTCCTACAATGAGCAGTTCTTC.

The chain has TRBV15 and TRBJ2-2; 8 nucleotides match TRBD1. The J segment lost 0 bases and the V segment lost 1 base, leaving 7 bases of the junction unmatched. The V gene's germline CDR1 is LNHNV and CDR2 YYDKDF (reference sequence). This CDR3 comprises 18 residues. For the CDR3, the DNA is TGTGCCACCAGCAGAGGACAGGGGCCCCTATCGAACACCGGGGAGCTGTTTTTT. It codes for CATSRGQGPLSNTGELFF.

The CDR3 region is CRGQGPYGYTF. The CDR3 DNA is TGCAGGGGACAGGGGCCCTATGGCTACACCTTC. The V call is TRBV20-1, the J call TRBJ1-2; 10 bases match TRBD1. The CDR3 contains 11 residues. Germline CDR1 is DFQATT and CDR2 is SNEGSKA (reference sequence).

The chain recombines TRBV6-5 with TRBJ2-7, with 8 bases identical to TRBD1. CDR3 size: 13 residues. CDR1 and CDR2 (germline): MNHEY, SVGAGI. J lost 5 bases, V lost 6 bases, and 6 bases had no gene match. The CDR3 region has the DNA TGTGCCAGCAGACAGGGGGGTAGAAACGAGCAGTACTTC. Its translation is CASRQGGRNEQYF.

V usage is TRBV28 and J usage is TRBJ2-3, with TRBD1 identical over 8 bases. The V gene's germline CDR1 is MDHEN and CDR2 SYDVKM. The V and J ends lost 4 bases and 1 base, in that order; junction bases with no gene match: 1. This CDR3 region has 14 residues. The CDR3 here is CASSSGQGTDTQYF. The CDR3 nucleotides are TGTGCCAGCAGTTCGGGACAGGGCACAGATACGCAGTATTTT.

This chain connects TRBV6-1 to TRBJ2-1, with 7 bases fitting TRBD1. V was pared by 3 bases and J by 4 bases, with 6 bases of the junction left unmatched. This CDR3 region has 15 residues. Germline CDR1 reads MNHNS; CDR2 reads SASEGT. CDR3 in amino acids: CASSEGQTPYNEQFF. Here the CDR3 DNA reads TGTGCCAGCAGTGAGGGACAGACGCCTTACAATGAGCAGTTCTTC.

This clone was counted a few times. This rearrangement joins TRBV19 to TRBJ2-1; D is unclear. Between the trimmed V and J ends, which lost 4 bases and 7 bases, there was a span of 14 bases. This CDR3 is 14 amino acids long. Germline loops: CDR1 LNHDA, CDR2 SQIVND (reference sequence). CDR3 region: CASSKIQDGNEQFF. CDR3 DNA: TGTGCCAGTAGTAAGATACAAGACGGGAATGAGCAGTTCTTC.

This chain links TRBV2 with TRBJ1-1, with D uncertain. Trimming removed 5 bases from V and 1 base from J, with 8 bases in between. Germline V gene sequence: CDR1 SNHLY, CDR2 FYNNEI. CDR3 length: 13 residues. CDR3 sequence (DNA): TGTGCCAGCAGTAGACAAGAGAACACTGAAGCTTTCTTT. Its translation: CASSRQENTEAFF.

The gene calls are TRBV7-9 and TRBJ2-1, with D possibly TRBD1 on 5 matching bases. The germline V gene has CDR1 SEHNR and CDR2 FQNEAQ (reference sequence). V was clipped by 5 bases and J by 7 bases, with 9 bases between them. The CDR3 spans 12 residues. CDR3 nucleotide sequence: TGTGCCAGCAGCCTGGACACAAATGAGCAGTTCTTC. Protein: CASSLDTNEQFF.

The chain carries TRBV2 and TRBJ2-5, with D perhaps matching TRBD2 (5 bases). The V end lost 7 bases, the J end lost 2 bases, and 11 bases lay between the germline ends. Germline V gene data show CDR1 as SNHLY and CDR2 as FYNNEI. The CDR3 is 13 amino acids. This chain's CDR3 is CASNRDQQETQYF. CDR3 nucleotides: TGTGCCAGCAATCGGGATCAACAAGAGACCCAGTACTTC.

The chain employs TRBV7-6 and TRBJ2-7, with 10 nucleotides matching TRBD1. The trim removed 5 bases at V and 2 bases at J, leaving 3 bases unmatched. In germline, CDR1 is SGHVS, CDR2 FNYEAQ. The CDR3 has 14 residues. CDR3 bases: TGTGCCAGCAGCACTGGACAGGGGGCCTACGAGCAGTACTTC. Its translation is CASSTGQGAYEQYF.

The rearrangement uses TRBV5-1 and TRBJ2-3; TRBD2 might be the D (5 bases). V gave up 7 bases and J gave up 6 bases, with 12 bases separating them. Germline V gene lookup returns CDR1 SGHRS and CDR2 YFSETQ. CDR3 length: 12 amino acids. This CDR3 is CASRREADTQYF. The CDR3 nucleotides read TGCGCCAGCCGTCGGGAAGCGGATACGCAGTATTTT.

In its sample, this clone was seen a few times. The V and J genes are TRBV11-2 and TRBJ2-5, with D maybe TRBD2 (6 bases). The V end was cut by 2 bases, the J end by 5 bases, with 15 bases between. Germline V gene data show CDR1 as SGHAT and CDR2 as FQNNGV. CDR3 length: 15 residues. The CDR3 nucleotides are TGTGCCAGCAGCTTACGGGACTGGGGGGATGAGACCCAGTACTTC. Its translation is CASSLRDWGDETQYF.

The chain combines TRBV2 with TRBJ1-2; D unresolved. Germline loops: CDR1 SNHLY, CDR2 FYNNEI. The CDR3 covers 12 residues. V was trimmed by 6 bases and J by 4 bases, leaving 9 bases between them. The CDR3, as DNA: TGTGCCAGCAGGGGCTTTGGCTATGGCTACACCTTC. The encoded protein is CASRGFGYGYTF. Together with reference TRBV2 and TRBJ1-2, the CDR3 gives the full variable domain: EPEVTQTPSHQVTQMGQEVILRCVPISNHLYFYWYRQILGQKVEFLVSFYNNEISEKSEIFDDQFSVERPDGSNFTLKIRSTKLEDSAMYFCASRGFGYGYTFGSGTRLTVV.

The rearrangement links TRBV5-1 to TRBJ2-7; D is unclear. Per germline, CDR1 SGHRS and CDR2 YFSETQ. The CDR3 covers 11 residues. V was shortened by 4 bases and J by 12 bases, with 14 bases between the two germline ends. In nucleotides, the CDR3 is TGCGCCAGCAGCGTGGATGGGCGTCGGTACTTC. Translation: CASSVDGRRYF.